This record covers a single T cell receptor (beta chain). The data stem from a study of blood T cell repertoires in COVID-19. Study-level information: Whether acute or convalescent, the COVID-19 samples came from the United States, Italy and Spain. T cells, B-cell-depleted T cells, or PBMCs supplied cDNA or gDNA.

Measured with immunoSEQ multiplex PCR; TCRdb has only the in-frame clones, and not every one. The profile shows some 150,000 clones, 70% to 90% of them singletons. Germline V gene lookup returns CDR1 SGHDN and CDR2 FVKESK. After removal of 3 bases from V and 8 bases from J, the junction contained 8 bases not matched to a gene. This CDR3 spans 14 amino acids. The chain joins TRBV14 to TRBJ1-2; TRBD1 aligns across 8 bases. The clonotype originates from a woman aged 60-75 years with COVID-19, enrolled during active disease. The source material was peripheral blood. CDR3 coding DNA: TGTGCCAGCAGCCACAGACAGGGGTTTGGAGGCTACACCTTC. Amino acids: CASSHRQGFGGYTF.